A selection of T cell receptor beta chains follows, all from one sample in a study of T cell responses to AZD1222 COVID-19 vaccine. Only in-frame clones appear in the TCRdb table, and some are missing; sequencing was by immunoSEQ multiplex PCR. The data show about 130,000 clones, 90% seen once. The sample consisted of peripheral blood, taken on day 0 of AZD1222 vaccination. These receptor sequences come from an adult in good health. Both conserved end residues are part of each CDR3. The D gene is left open where the match is weak. Only some rows state a clone size, as once, few, many or a class for expanded clones.

few	TRBJ2-1	-	TRBV11-3	CASSLGLGEQFF	TGTGCCAGCAGCTTAGGATTGGGTGAGCAGTTCTTC
-	TRBJ1-3	-	TRBV9	CASSTTGSSGNTIYF	TGTGCCAGCAGCACGACGGGAAGCTCTGGAAACACCATATATTTT
-	TRBJ1-3	-	TRBV7-8	CASSLRRGISGNTIYF	TGTGCCAGCAGCTTACGAAGGGGGATCTCTGGAAACACCATATATTTT
-	TRBJ2-5	TRBD2	TRBV27	CASNRGGRRETQYF	TGTGCCAGCAACCGCGGGGGACGTCGAGAGACCCAGTACTTC
-	TRBJ2-7	-	TRBV30	CAWSQTSYEQYF	TGTGCCTGGAGTCAAACGTCCTACGAGCAGTACTTC
-	TRBJ2-1	-	TRBV30	CAWSGGLWVGKGTQFF	-
-	TRBJ2-1	-	TRBV11-1	CASSLRRYNEQFF	TGTGCCAGCAGCTTACGCAGATACAATGAGCAGTTCTTC
few	TRBJ2-2	TRBD2	TRBV9	CASSVGGTLYGAGDTGELFF	TGTGCCAGCAGCGTAGGAGGGACCCTTTACGGAGCGGGAGATACCGGGGAGCTGTTTTTT
-	TRBJ1-3	-	TRBV18	CASSLLQGSGNTIYF	TGTGCCAGCTCACTTCTACAGGGTTCGGGAAACACCATATATTTT
-	TRBJ1-1	-	TRBV25-1	CASSEADRNTEAFF	TGTGCCAGCAGTGAAGCAGACAGGAACACTGAAGCTTTCTTT
-	TRBJ1-5	-	TRBV7-3	CASSLTSNQPQHF	TGTGCCAGCAGCTTAACTAGCAATCAGCCCCAGCATTTT
-	TRBJ1-2	TRBD1	TRBV29-1	CSGTGGEGGYTF	TGCAGCGGGACAGGGGGCGAAGGTGGCTACACCTTC
-	TRBJ2-2	-	TRBV28	CASSPSGRPDAGELFF	TGTGCCAGCAGCCCTTCCGGCCGACCGGACGCCGGGGAGCTGTTTTTT
-	TRBJ2-1	TRBD2	TRBV11-1	CASSSGTSGGNEQFF	TGTGCCAGCAGTTCCGGGACTAGCGGGGGGAATGAGCAGTTCTTC
-	TRBJ2-3	TRBD1	TRBV4-3	CASSQSLEGARDTQYF	TGCGCCAGCAGCCAAAGTCTCGAGGGGGCGCGGGATACGCAGTATTTT
-	TRBJ1-2	TRBD1	TRBV29-1	CSVEGQGHVYGYTF	TGCAGCGTTGAAGGACAGGGCCACGTCTATGGCTACACCTTC
once	TRBJ1-5	TRBD1	TRBV18	CASSPRGQSSNQPQHF	TGTGCCAGCTCACCTCGGGGACAGAGTAGCAATCAGCCCCAGCATTTT